This T cell receptor (beta chain) was sequenced during a study of shared clonotypes between healthy human individuals. Broader study findings: As a rule, naive subsets had a larger estimated richness than memory subsets.

TCRdb's copy holds only in-frame clones and misses some; the assay was immunoSEQ multiplex PCR. Of roughly 720,000 clones in the sample, around 91% are singletons; the top ten hold around a third. About this clone: Its target is not known.

The length of the CDR3 is 14 residues. Germline V gene data show CDR1 as SGHRS and CDR2 as YFSETQ. Germline trimming cut 0 bases from V and 2 bases from J; bases unmatched to any gene: 1. This clonotype was obtained from a man younger than 30 in good health. Some clones in this sample may be carry-over from other donors' samples. The sample consisted of memory CD8+ T cells from PBMCs. As for subset: CD45RO+ cells pooled with CCR7-negative TemRA cells. This sequence joins TRBV5-1 and TRBJ2-7; the match to TRBD1 covers 8 bases. The CDR3 loop reads CASSLGRGPYEQYF. The CDR3 region has the DNA TGCGCCAGCAGCTTGGGCAGGGGGCCCTACGAGCAGTACTTC.